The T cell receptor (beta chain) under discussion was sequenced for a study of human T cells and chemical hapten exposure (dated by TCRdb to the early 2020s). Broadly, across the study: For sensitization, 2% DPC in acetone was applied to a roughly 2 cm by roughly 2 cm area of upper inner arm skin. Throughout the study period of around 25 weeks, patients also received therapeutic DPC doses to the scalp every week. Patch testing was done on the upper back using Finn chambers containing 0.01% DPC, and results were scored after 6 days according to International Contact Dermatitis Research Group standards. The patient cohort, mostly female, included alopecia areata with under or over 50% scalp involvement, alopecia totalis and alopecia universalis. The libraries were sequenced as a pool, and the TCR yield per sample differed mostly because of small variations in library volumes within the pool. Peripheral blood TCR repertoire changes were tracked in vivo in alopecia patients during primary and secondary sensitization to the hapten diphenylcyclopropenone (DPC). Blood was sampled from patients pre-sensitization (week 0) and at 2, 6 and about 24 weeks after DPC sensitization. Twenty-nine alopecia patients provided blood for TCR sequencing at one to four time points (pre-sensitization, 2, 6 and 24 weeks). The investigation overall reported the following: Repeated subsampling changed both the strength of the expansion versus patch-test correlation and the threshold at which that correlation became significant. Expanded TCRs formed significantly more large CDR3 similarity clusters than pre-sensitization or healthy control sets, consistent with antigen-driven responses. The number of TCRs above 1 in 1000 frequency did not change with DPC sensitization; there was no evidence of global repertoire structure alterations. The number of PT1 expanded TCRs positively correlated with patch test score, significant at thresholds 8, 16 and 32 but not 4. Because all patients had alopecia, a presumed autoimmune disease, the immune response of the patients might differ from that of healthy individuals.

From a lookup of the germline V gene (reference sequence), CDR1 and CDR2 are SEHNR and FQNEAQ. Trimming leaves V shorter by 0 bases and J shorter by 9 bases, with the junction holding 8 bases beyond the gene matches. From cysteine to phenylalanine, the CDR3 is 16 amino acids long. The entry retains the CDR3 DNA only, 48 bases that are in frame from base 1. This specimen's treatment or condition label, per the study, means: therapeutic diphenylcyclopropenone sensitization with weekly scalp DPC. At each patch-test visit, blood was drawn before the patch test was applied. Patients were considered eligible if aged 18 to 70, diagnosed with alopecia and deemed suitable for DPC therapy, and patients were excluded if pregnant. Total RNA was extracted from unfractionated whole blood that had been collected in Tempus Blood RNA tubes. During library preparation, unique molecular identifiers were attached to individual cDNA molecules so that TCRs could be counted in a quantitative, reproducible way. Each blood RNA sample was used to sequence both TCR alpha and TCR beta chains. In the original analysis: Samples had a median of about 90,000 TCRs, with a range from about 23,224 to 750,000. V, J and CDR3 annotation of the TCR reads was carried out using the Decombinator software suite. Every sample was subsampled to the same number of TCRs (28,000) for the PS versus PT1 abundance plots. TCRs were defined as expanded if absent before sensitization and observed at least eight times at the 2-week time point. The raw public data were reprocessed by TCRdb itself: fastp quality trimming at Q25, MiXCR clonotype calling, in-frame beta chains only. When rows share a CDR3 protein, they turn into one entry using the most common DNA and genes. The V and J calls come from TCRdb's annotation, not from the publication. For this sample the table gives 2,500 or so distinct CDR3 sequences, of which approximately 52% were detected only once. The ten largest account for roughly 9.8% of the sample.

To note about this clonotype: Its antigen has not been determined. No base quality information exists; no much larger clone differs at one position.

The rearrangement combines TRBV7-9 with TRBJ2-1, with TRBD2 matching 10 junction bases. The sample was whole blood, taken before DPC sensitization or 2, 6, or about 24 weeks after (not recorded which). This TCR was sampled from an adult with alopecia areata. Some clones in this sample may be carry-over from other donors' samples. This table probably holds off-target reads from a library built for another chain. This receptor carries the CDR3 CASSLALASGSVEQFF. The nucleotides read TGTGCCAGCAGCTTAGCGCTTGCTAGCGGGAGTGTTGAGCAGTTCTTC.